Presented here are 10 T cell receptor beta chains from one specimen sequenced in a study of T-cell reconstitution after alpha-beta-depleted transplantation in children. Library preparation (for TCRbeta) was performed with unique molecular identifiers. TCRdb re-called the PCR reads with MiXCR, one entry per CDR3 protein. The profile shows about 240,000 distinct CDR3 sequences, 9.5% to 15% of them singletons. The sample was PBMCs from the stem cell graft donor, taken from the stem cell graft. The receptors were gathered from a human donor who donated a stem cell graft to a child with acute lymphoblastic leukemia.

V is TRBV4-3 and J is TRBJ2-2; D remains unclear. CDR1 is LGHNA and CDR2 is YSLEER in the germline V gene. The CDR3 sequence is 16 residues long. V shed 0 bases and J shed 4 bases, with 12 bases lying between them. DNA of the CDR3: TGCGCCAGCAGCCAAGAGTTGGACCGATCCACCGGGGAGCTGTTTTTT. Amino acid sequence: CASSQELDRSTGELFF.

This chain links TRBV20-1 with TRBJ2-1; TRBD2 matches 9 bases. Germline lookup yields CDR1 DFQATT and CDR2 SNEGSKA (reference sequence). This CDR3 is 17 amino acids long. V was clipped by 4 bases and J by 8 bases; unmatched bases: 18. DNA of the CDR3: TGCAGTGCTATGATACCGGGACTAGCTCAGGGGGGCGATGAGCAGTTCTTC. It codes for CSAMIPGLAQGGDEQFF.

This clonotype has more than one count but fewer than ten. This chain uses TRBV20-1 with TRBJ2-3, with 8 bases lining up with TRBD2. Trimming removed 1 base from V and 3 bases from J; junction bases left unmatched: 9. Per germline, CDR1 DFQATT and CDR2 SNEGSKA (reference sequence). This CDR3 spans 16 amino acids. The CDR3 here is CSARGPQRELTDTQYF. The CDR3, as DNA: TGCAGTGCTAGAGGCCCCCAGCGGGAGTTAACAGATACGCAGTATTTT.

This clonotype was seen ten or more times. The chain employs TRBV5-6 and TRBJ2-1; 9 positions match TRBD1. V shed 4 bases, J shed 4 bases, and the junction held 3 bases outside the gene matches. Looked up from germline, CDR1 is SGHDT and CDR2 is YYEEEE. This CDR3 has 14 residues. The CDR3 here is CASSGQGLYNEQFF. The DNA of the CDR3 is TGTGCCAGCAGCGGACAGGGGCTATACAATGAGCAGTTCTTC. Full variable domain (outside the CDR3, taken from reference TRBV5-6 and TRBJ2-1): DAGVTQSPTHLIKTRGQQVTLRCSPKSGHDTVSWYQQALGQGPQFIFQYYEEEERQRGNFPDRFSGHQFPNYSSELNVNALLLGDSALYLCASSGQGLYNEQFFGPGTRLTVL.

This clonotype was detected many times. The chain carries TRBV20-1 and TRBJ1-4, with D possibly TRBD1 on 6 matching bases. Looked up from germline, CDR1 is DFQATT and CDR2 is SNEGSKA (reference sequence). V lost 4 bases, J lost 7 bases, and 13 bases lay in between. This CDR3 contains 13 residues. The CDR3 protein is CSAILGAGEKLFF. CDR3 DNA: TGCAGTGCTATTCTGGGGGCCGGTGAAAAACTGTTTTTT.

This clonotype was observed a handful of times. This chain connects TRBV5-5 to TRBJ2-1, with TRBD2 identical over 8 bases. With V trimmed by 2 bases and J by 10 bases, 11 bases remained unmatched. Germline CDR1 reads SGHKS; CDR2 reads YYEKEE (reference sequence). The CDR3 length is 15 residues. DNA of the CDR3: TGTGCCAGCAGCTTCCCACTAGCGGACGTCCGGGAGCAGTTCTTC. As protein: CASSFPLADVREQFF.

V is TRBV5-6 and J is TRBJ1-1, with a weak D call TRBD1 (5 bases). From germline, CDR1 is SGHDT and CDR2 YYEEEE. V was shortened by 1 base and J by 4 bases, with 11 bases between the two germline ends. The CDR3 is 14 residues long. CDR3 coding DNA: TGTGCCAGCAGCTTGTGGGGGAAGAGCACTGAAGCTTTCTTT. Protein sequence: CASSLWGKSTEAFF.

The sample holds many counts of this clonotype. The V gene is TRBV10-3, the J gene TRBJ2-7; TRBD1 matches at 9 bases. Per the germline V gene, CDR1 is ENHRY and CDR2 is SYGVKD. CDR3 length equals 14 residues. J lost 3 bases, V lost 6 bases, and 6 bases had no gene match. CDR3 residues: CAIRGDRDFYEQYF. The CDR3 DNA follows: TGTGCCATCAGGGGGGACAGGGATTTCTACGAGCAGTACTTC.

This chain uses TRBV5-4 with TRBJ1-2; D is undetermined. Germline CDR1 reads SGHNT; CDR2 reads YYREEE (reference sequence). V shed 0 bases and J shed 9 bases, with 9 bases lying between them. There are 12 residues in the CDR3. The CDR3 reads CASSLEGGSYTF. The DNA of the CDR3 is TGTGCCAGCAGCTTGGAGGGAGGGAGCTACACCTTC.

This clonotype occurred many times. The gene calls are TRBV9 and TRBJ2-2; TRBD2 is a possible D gene (5 bases). Looked up from germline, CDR1 is SGDLS and CDR2 is YYNGEE. The ends were cut back, 4 bases at V and 7 bases at J, with 11 bases in the middle. The CDR3 runs to 13 residues. CDR3 amino acids: CASSPGDVGELFF. The CDR3 region has the DNA TGTGCCAGCAGCCCCGGGGATGTCGGGGAGCTGTTTTTT.